This is a list of T cell receptor beta chains from one sample in a study of T-cell reconstitution after alpha-beta-depleted transplantation in children. TCRdb re-called the PCR reads with MiXCR, one entry per CDR3 protein. The data contain some 15,000 distinct CDR3 sequences, about 4.7% of them singletons. Sequencing was performed on PBMCs, taken before TCRalphabeta/CD19-depleted stem cell transplant. These receptors came from a boy younger than 18 with acute lymphoblastic leukemia, due to receive a stem cell transplant. Both conserved end residues are trimmed from each CDR3. Each record gives: V gene, J gene, CDR3 protein.

>TRBV29-1|TRBJ2-3
SAFLLADTQY
>TRBV6-5|TRBJ2-1
ASSYRDSSYNEQF
>TRBV28|TRBJ1-4
ASSRDRHNEKLF
>TRBV20-1|TRBJ1-1
SALRNTEAF
>TRBV6-1|TRBJ2-7
ASSARQGIEQY
>TRBV3-1|TRBJ2-5
ASSQGAGGQETQY
>TRBV4-3|TRBJ1-2
ASSLRQGEGAYGYT
>TRBV12-3/TRBV12-4|TRBJ2-1
ASSFPSNEQF
>TRBV7-6|TRBJ1-4
ASSFQGGSNEKLF
>TRBV7-9|TRBJ1-1
ASSSGENTEAF
>TRBV3-1|TRBJ2-5
ASSQEVGGETQY
>TRBV12-5|TRBJ1-1
ASGLGPGTEAF
>TRBV16|TRBJ1-5
ASSQESGVRQPQH
>TRBV27|TRBJ2-3
ASSRKDTQY
>TRBV20-1|TRBJ2-2
SARDRSRYTGELF
>TRBV5-6|TRBJ2-2
ASSSKYGGHTGELF
>TRBV10-1|TRBJ2-1
ASSTGTSGKNEQF
>TRBV5-1|TRBJ2-1
ASSLVSLSYNEQF
>TRBV6-2/TRBV6-3|TRBJ2-3
ASSPRTSGRRGTDTQY
>TRBV7-9|TRBJ2-5
ASSLGWNQETQY
>TRBV28|TRBJ1-2
ASSPLTGYQGYT
>TRBV28|TRBJ2-7
ASSPLAGGFVYEQY
>TRBV7-2|TRBJ2-7
ASSLAISQY
>TRBV20-1|TRBJ2-2
SARDLSREGTGELF
>TRBV20-1|TRBJ2-1
CARSGSGQFYNEQF
>TRBV11-2|TRBJ1-3
ASSLMTSAGNTIY
>TRBV11-3|TRBJ2-3
ASSYGTSSTDTQY
>TRBV3-1|TRBJ1-2
ASSFGQVDGYT
>TRBV4-3|TRBJ2-1
ASRLESDGRNEQF
>TRBV6-2/TRBV6-3|TRBJ1-2
ASSYSDFRYGYT
>TRBV4-3|TRBJ2-5
ASSQDRAGYGETQY
>TRBV10-2|TRBJ2-2
ASSVLGYYTGELF
>TRBV25-1|TRBJ2-1
ASRPWGWGGDEQF
>TRBV19|TRBJ2-1
ASMGQGTPLDQF
>TRBV2|TRBJ2-3
AFSPPSSGGLPADTQY
>TRBV25-1|TRBJ2-7
ASSRTANSYEQY
>TRBV9|TRBJ2-1
ASSAQGGRNEQF
>TRBV27|TRBJ1-5
ASSPHRNQPQH
>TRBV2|TRBJ2-5
ASSAPGTGAQETQY
>TRBV15|TRBJ2-2
ATSVLNTGELF
>TRBV12-3/TRBV12-4|TRBJ2-1
ASRPASGSYNEQF
>TRBV5-1|TRBJ2-1
ASSLAGGTYNEQF
>TRBV18|TRBJ2-5
ASSPPGLAGATQY
>TRBV14|TRBJ2-7
ASSSQSSYEQY
>TRBV2|TRBJ2-7
ASTLSDSYEQY
>TRBV4-3|TRBJ1-1
ASSQDYLTGAEAF